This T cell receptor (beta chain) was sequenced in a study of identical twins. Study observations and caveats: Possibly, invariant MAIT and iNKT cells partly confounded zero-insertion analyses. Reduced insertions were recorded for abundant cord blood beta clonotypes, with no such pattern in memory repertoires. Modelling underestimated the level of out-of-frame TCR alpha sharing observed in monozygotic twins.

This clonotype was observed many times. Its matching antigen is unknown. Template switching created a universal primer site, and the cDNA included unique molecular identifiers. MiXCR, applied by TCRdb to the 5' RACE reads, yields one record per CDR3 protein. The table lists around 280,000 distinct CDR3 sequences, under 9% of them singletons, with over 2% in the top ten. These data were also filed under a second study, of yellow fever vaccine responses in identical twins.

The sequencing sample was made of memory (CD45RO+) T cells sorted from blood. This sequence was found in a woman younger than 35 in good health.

The CDR3 sequence is CASSPQGRGNTIYF. As DNA, the CDR3 is TGTGCCAGCAGTCCACAGGGTAGGGGAAACACCATATATTTT. The chain has TRBV12-3 or TRBV12-4 and TRBJ1-3; tentatively, D is TRBD1 (6 bases). V lost 5 bases and J lost 4, with 12 bases in between. The CDR3 consists of 14 residues.